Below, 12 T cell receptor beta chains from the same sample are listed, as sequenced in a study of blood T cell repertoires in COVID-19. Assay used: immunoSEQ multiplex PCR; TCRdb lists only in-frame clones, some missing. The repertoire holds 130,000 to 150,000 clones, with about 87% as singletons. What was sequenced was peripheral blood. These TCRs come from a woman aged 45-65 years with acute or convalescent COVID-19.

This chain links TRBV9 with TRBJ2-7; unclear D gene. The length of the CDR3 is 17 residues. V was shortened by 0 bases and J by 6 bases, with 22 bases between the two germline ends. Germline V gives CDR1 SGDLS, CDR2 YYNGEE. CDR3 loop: CASSVGVSSFGAVEQYF. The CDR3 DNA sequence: TGTGCCAGCAGCGTAGGGGTGAGTAGCTTCGGTGCTGTCGAGCAGTACTTC.

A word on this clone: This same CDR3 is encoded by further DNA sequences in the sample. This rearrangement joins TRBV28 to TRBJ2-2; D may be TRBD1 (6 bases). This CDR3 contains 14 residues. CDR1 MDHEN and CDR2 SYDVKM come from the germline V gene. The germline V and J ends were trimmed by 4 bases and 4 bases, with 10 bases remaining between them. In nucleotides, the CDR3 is TGTGCCAGCAGTTCGACAGGACTCACCGGGGAGCTGTTTTTT. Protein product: CASSSTGLTGELFF.

The CDR3 spells CSVRETGVDGYTF. CDR3 sequence (DNA): TGCAGCGTTCGGGAGACAGGGGTTGATGGCTACACCTTC. The J gene is TRBJ1-2, the V gene TRBV29-1; 8 bases match TRBD1. This CDR3 spans 13 amino acids. Germline V lookup: CDR1 SQVTM, CDR2 ANQGSEA. Trimming removed 5 bases from V and 6 bases from J; junction bases left unmatched: 8.

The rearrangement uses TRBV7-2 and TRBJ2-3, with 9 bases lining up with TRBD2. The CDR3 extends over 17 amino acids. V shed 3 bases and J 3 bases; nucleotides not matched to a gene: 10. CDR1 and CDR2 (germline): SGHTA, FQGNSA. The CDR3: CASSLVAGVGITDTQYF. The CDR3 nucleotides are TGTGCCAGCAGCTTGGTAGCGGGAGTAGGCATAACAGATACGCAGTATTTT.

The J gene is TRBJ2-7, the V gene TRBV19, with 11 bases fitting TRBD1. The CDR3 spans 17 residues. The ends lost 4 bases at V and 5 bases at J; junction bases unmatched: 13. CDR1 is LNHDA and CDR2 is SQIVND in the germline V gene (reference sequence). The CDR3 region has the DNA TGTGCCAGTAGTAAGGTACCGGGACAGGGGGTAATCGACGAGCAGTACTTC. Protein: CASSKVPGQGVIDEQYF. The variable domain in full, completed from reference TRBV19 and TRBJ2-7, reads DGGITQSPKYLFRKEGQNVTLSCEQNLNHDAMYWYRQDPGQGLRLIYYSQIVNDFQKGDIAEGYSVSREKKESFPLTVTSAQKNPTAFYLCASSKVPGQGVIDEQYFGPGTRLTVT.

The CDR3 DNA follows: TGCGCCAGCAGCCAAGAGGCGGGATATGGCTACACCTTC. Translating it yields CASSQEAGYGYTF. The V and J genes are TRBV4-1 and TRBJ1-2; D unresolved. The CDR3 has 13 residues. The germline V and J ends were trimmed by 0 bases and 5 bases, with 7 bases remaining between them. Germline CDR1 reads MGHRA; CDR2 reads YSYEKL.

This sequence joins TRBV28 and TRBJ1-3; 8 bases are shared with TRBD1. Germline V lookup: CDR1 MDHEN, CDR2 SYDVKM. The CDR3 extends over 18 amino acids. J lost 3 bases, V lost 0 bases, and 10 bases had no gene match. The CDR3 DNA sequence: TGTGCCAGCAGTTTATGGGACAGGGAGGATTCTGGTGGAAACACCATATATTTT. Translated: CASSLWDREDSGGNTIYF.

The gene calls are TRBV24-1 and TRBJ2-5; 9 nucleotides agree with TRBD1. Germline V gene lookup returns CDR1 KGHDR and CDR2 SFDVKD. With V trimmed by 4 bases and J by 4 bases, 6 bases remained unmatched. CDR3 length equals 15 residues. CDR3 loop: CATSDGQGMGETQYF. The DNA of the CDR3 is TGTGCCACCAGTGACGGACAGGGGATGGGAGAGACCCAGTACTTC.

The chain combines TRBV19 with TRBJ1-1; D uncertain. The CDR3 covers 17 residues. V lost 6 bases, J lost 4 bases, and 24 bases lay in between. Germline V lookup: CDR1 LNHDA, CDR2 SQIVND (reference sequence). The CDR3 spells CASRPSLGSEVGTEAFF. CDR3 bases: TGTGCCAGTAGGCCTAGTTTGGGGTCGGAGGTGGGCACTGAAGCTTTCTTT.

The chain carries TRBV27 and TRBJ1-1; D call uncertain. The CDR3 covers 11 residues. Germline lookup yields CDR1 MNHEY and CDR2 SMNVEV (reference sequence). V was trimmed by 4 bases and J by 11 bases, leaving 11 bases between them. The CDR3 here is CASSSPSGAFF. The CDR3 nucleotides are TGTGCCAGCAGTTCCCCGAGCGGGGCTTTCTTT.

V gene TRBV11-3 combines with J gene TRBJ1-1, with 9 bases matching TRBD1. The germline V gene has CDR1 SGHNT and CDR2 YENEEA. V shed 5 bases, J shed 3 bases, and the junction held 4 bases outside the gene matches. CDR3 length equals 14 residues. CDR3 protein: CASSPGTGYTEAFF. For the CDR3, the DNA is TGTGCCAGCAGCCCCGGGACAGGGTACACTGAAGCTTTCTTT.

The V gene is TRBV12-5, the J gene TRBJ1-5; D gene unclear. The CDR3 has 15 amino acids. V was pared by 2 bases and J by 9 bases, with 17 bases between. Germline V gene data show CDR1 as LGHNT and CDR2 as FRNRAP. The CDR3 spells CASGLYSSAAGPQHF. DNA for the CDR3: TGTGCTAGTGGTTTGTATTCGTCGGCCGCAGGGCCCCAGCATTTT.